The 17 T cell receptor beta chains reported below all come from one sample, sequenced in a study of identical twins. TCRdb re-called the 5' RACE reads with MiXCR, one entry per CDR3 protein. The repertoire includes about 1.7 million distinct CDR3 sequences, around a third of them detected once, and under 0.35% sits in the top ten. Sequencing input: cord blood. Source of these receptors: a newborn girl in good health.

This clonotype occurred a few times. The V gene is TRBV15, the J gene TRBJ1-2; D remains unclear. Per the germline V gene, CDR1 is LNHNV and CDR2 is YYDKDF (reference sequence). Trimming removed 0 bases from V and 5 bases from J, with 7 bases in between. This CDR3 spans 13 amino acids. The CDR3 reads CATSRDRVYGYTF. Written as DNA, the CDR3 is TGTGCCACCAGCAGAGATCGGGTTTATGGCTACACCTTC.

V and J are TRBV4-2 and TRBJ1-2, with 9 bases that match TRBD1. Trimming at V came to 1 base and at J to 5 bases, leaving 5 bases not matched to a gene. The germline V gene encodes CDR1 LGHNA and CDR2 YNFKEQ. There are 15 residues in the CDR3. DNA for the CDR3: TGTGCCAGCAGCCAAGTCCGGGACAGGGTTTATGGCTACACCTTC. Its protein product is CASSQVRDRVYGYTF.

This chain uses TRBV25-1 with TRBJ1-1; D remains unclear. The V end lost 3 bases, the J end lost 11 bases, and 7 bases lay between the germline ends. The CDR3 has 10 amino acids. Germline V CDR1 and CDR2: MGHDK, SYGVNS. As DNA, the CDR3 is TGTGCCAGCAGTGATGGGAGTGCTTTCTTT. This sequence encodes CASSDGSAFF.

The chain is built from TRBV29-1 and TRBJ1-5, with a weak D call TRBD1 (5 bases). V shed 4 bases and J shed 5 bases, with 12 bases lying between them. CDR1 is SQVTM, CDR2 ANQGSEA, per germline. The CDR3 runs to 13 residues. The CDR3 DNA reads as TGCAGCGTTGCGGGGGGAAGGGATCAGCCCCAGCATTTT. Its translation is CSVAGGRDQPQHF.

Concerning this clonotype itself: One junction end does not reproduce the germline sequence, and a read error may be involved. The genes are TRBV7-7 and TRBJ2-2; 9 bases map to TRBD1. The CDR3 sequence is 15 residues long. CDR1 is SSHAT, CDR2 FNYEAQ, per germline (reference sequence). CDR3: CASSHRQGGTGELFF. CDR3 nucleotide sequence: TGTGCTAGCAGCCATCGACAGGGGGGAACCGGGGAGCTGTTTTTT.

The gene calls are TRBV4-1 and TRBJ2-1; D remains unclear. The CDR3 has 16 residues. Per the germline V gene, CDR1 is MGHRA and CDR2 is YSYEKL. Trimming took off 2 bases at V and 7 bases at J, with 18 bases between the two ends. CDR3 residues: CASSQTIASSGNEQFF. CDR3 coding DNA: TGCGCCAGCAGCCAAACTATAGCCTCCTCCGGTAATGAGCAGTTCTTC.

The sample holds a few counts of this clonotype. The chain employs TRBV3-1 and TRBJ2-1, with D possibly TRBD2 on 5 matching bases. V lost 6 bases and J 0 bases, leaving 12 bases between the germline ends. The CDR3 is made up of 15 amino acids. Germline-derived CDR1 and CDR2 are LGHDT and YNNKEL (reference sequence). The DNA of the CDR3 is TGTGCCAGCAGGGTAGCGACCAGCTCCTACAATGAGCAGTTCTTC. It translates to CASRVATSSYNEQFF.

This clonotype was seen a few times. J is TRBJ2-7 and V is TRBV12-3 or TRBV12-4; maybe TRBD2 (6 bases). Trimming took off 5 bases at V and 6 bases at J, with 14 bases between the two ends. The CDR3 runs to 13 residues. The CDR3 region is CASSVVTSGEQYF. The CDR3 region has the DNA TGTGCCAGCAGTGTCGTGACTAGTGGCGAGCAGTACTTC.

This clonotype was counted ten times or more. This chain uses TRBV7-9 with TRBJ2-7; 12 nucleotides line up with TRBD1. Trimming cost V 2 bases and J 5 bases; bases outside gene matches: 4. The CDR3 length is 15 residues. CDR1 and CDR2 (germline): SEHNR, FQNEAQ (reference sequence). The CDR3 loop reads CASSLKGTGGDEQYF. The CDR3 region has the DNA TGTGCCAGCAGCTTAAAAGGGACAGGGGGCGACGAGCAGTACTTC.

V usage is TRBV20-1 and J usage is TRBJ1-5; the match to TRBD1 covers 7 bases. This CDR3 is 16 amino acids long. J lost 4 bases, V lost 3 bases, and 12 bases had no gene match. Germline lookup yields CDR1 DFQATT and CDR2 SNEGSKA (reference sequence). The CDR3 nucleotides are TGCAGTGCTAGCCCAGGGGGAAGGGTTCTAAATCAGCCCCAGCATTTT. Translated: CSASPGGRVLNQPQHF.

The V gene is TRBV6-1, the J gene TRBJ2-1; D gene uncertain. Germline values: CDR1 MNHNS, CDR2 SASEGT. Trimming removed 3 bases at V and 10 bases at J, with 7 bases between. The CDR3 length is 11 residues. The CDR3 loop reads CASSDGYEQFF. CDR3 DNA sequence: TGTGCCAGCAGTGATGGGTACGAGCAGTTCTTC.

Points on this clonotype: One junction end disagrees with the germline gene, perhaps due to a read error. This chain uses TRBV5-8 with TRBJ1-1, with TRBD1 as a possible D gene (5 bases). Per the germline V gene, CDR1 is SGHTS and CDR2 is YDEGEE. The CDR3 has 12 residues. The CDR3 DNA follows: TGTACCAGCAGCTCAGGGTTCACTGAAGCTTTCTTT. Translating it yields CTSSSGFTEAFF.

The CDR3 protein is CAWPDRSDTQYF. In nucleotides, the CDR3 is TGTGCCTGGCCGGACAGGTCAGATACGCAGTATTTT. The J gene is TRBJ2-3, the V gene TRBV30, with TRBD1 identical over 7 bases. The CDR3 has 12 amino acids. CDR1 is GTSNPN and CDR2 is SVGIG in the germline V gene (reference sequence). J gave up 4 bases and V 5 bases, and 3 bases lay outside the gene matches.

This clonotype was picked up a small number of times. CDR3 sequence reads: CSGPPGQGGEANYGYTF. The CDR3 bases are TGCAGTGGCCCTCCGGGACAGGGGGGAGAAGCTAACTATGGCTACACCTTC. The V and J genes are TRBV20-1 and TRBJ1-2; 11 bases map to TRBD1. The CDR3 is made up of 17 amino acids. V was pared by 7 bases and J by 0 bases, with 13 bases of the junction left unmatched. The germline gives CDR1 DFQATT, CDR2 SNEGSKA (reference sequence).

The chain combines TRBV6-2 or TRBV6-3 with TRBJ1-1; D is uncertain. Germline V lookup: CDR1 MNHEY, CDR2 SVGEGT. Between the trimmed V and J ends, which lost 6 bases and 6 bases, there was a span of 14 bases. CDR3 size: 13 residues. CDR3 in amino acids: CASRAGIIAEAFF. The CDR3 DNA sequence: TGTGCCAGCAGAGCCGGTATAATTGCTGAAGCTTTCTTT.

This chain connects TRBV7-2 to TRBJ2-7, with D possibly matching TRBD1 (6 bases). This CDR3 has 17 amino acids. Trimming removed 0 bases from V and 3 bases from J, with 18 bases in between. Germline values: CDR1 SGHTA, CDR2 FQGNSA. CDR3 region: CASSLAGWGPTLYEQYF. CDR3 coding DNA: TGTGCCAGCAGCTTAGCGGGTTGGGGGCCCACCCTCTACGAGCAGTACTTC.

The chain uses TRBV5-6 and TRBJ2-3; 11 bases agree with TRBD2. V was pared by 7 bases and J by 0 bases, with 10 bases of the junction left unmatched. The CDR3 is 17 residues long. In germline, CDR1 is SGHDT, CDR2 YYEEEE. CDR3 bases: TGTGCCAGCTCCTATGGGGCTAGCGGGGGGAGCACAGATACGCAGTATTTT. Translating it yields CASSYGASGGSTDTQYF.